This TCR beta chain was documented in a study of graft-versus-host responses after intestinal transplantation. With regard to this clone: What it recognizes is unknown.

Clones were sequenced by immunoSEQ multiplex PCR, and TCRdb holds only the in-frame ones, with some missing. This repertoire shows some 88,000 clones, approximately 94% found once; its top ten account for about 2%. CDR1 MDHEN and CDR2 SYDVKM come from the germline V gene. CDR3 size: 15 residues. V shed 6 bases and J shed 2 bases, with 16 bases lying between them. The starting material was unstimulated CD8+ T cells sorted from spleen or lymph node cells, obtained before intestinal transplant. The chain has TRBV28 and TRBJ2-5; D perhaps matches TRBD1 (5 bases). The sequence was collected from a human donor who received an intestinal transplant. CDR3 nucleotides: TGTGCCAGCAGCTCTGACAGTGAAGTTCAAGAGACCCAGTACTTC. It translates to CASSSDSEVQETQYF.